A selection of T cell receptor beta chains follows, all from one sample in a study of spatial heterogeneity in lung cancer. TCRdb redid the calling of the 5' RACE reads with MiXCR, one entry per CDR3 protein. The sample lists roughly 91,000 distinct CDR3 sequences; approximately 20% were seen once. The sequenced sample was PBMCs, obtained at surgery. All receptors come from a male donor with early-stage non-small cell lung cancer. The CDR3 runs from the conserved cysteine through the conserved F or W. Each record gives: D gene, J gene, clone size, V gene, CDR3 protein, CDR3 DNA. The D gene is left open where the match is weak. Clone size is shown for a subset of rows, as once, few, many or a class of expanded clone.

D gene: NA
J gene: TRBJ2-6
clone size: NA
V gene: TRBV7-2
CDR3 protein: CASSRQEGGANVLTF
CDR3 DNA: TGTGCCAGCAGCAGACAGGAGGGAGGGGCCAACGTCCTGACTTTC

D gene: NA
J gene: TRBJ2-3
clone size: NA
V gene: TRBV29-1
CDR3 protein: CSPWEAGAITDTQYF
CDR3 DNA: TGCAGCCCCTGGGAGGCGGGGGCCATCACAGATACGCAGTATTTT

D gene: TRBD2
J gene: TRBJ2-2
clone size: NA
V gene: TRBV18
CDR3 protein: CASSFGGTNTGELFF
CDR3 DNA: TGTGCCAGCTCCTTCGGGGGGACCAACACCGGGGAGCTGTTTTTT

D gene: TRBD1
J gene: TRBJ1-1
clone size: NA
V gene: TRBV7-9
CDR3 protein: CASGTGEFTEAFF
CDR3 DNA: TGTGCCAGCGGGACAGGGGAGTTCACTGAAGCTTTCTTT

D gene: TRBD1
J gene: TRBJ1-5
clone size: few
V gene: TRBV7-2
CDR3 protein: CASSRGQGLVSIQPQHF
CDR3 DNA: TGTGCCAGCAGCCGGGGACAGGGGCTTGTTAGTATTCAGCCCCAGCATTTT

D gene: TRBD1
J gene: TRBJ1-1
clone size: few
V gene: TRBV19
CDR3 protein: CASSITGQGPQAFF
CDR3 DNA: TGTGCCAGTAGTATTACGGGACAGGGCCCTCAAGCTTTCTTT

D gene: TRBD2
J gene: TRBJ2-3
clone size: NA
V gene: TRBV2
CDR3 protein: CASSAGLAVSTDTQYF
CDR3 DNA: TGTGCCAGCAGCGCGGGCCTAGCGGTTAGCACAGATACGCAGTATTTT

D gene: NA
J gene: TRBJ1-2
clone size: NA
V gene: TRBV12-3/TRBV12-4
CDR3 protein: CASSGAVSGYTF
CDR3 DNA: TGTGCCAGCAGTGGGGCAGTCAGTGGCTACACCTTC

D gene: NA
J gene: TRBJ1-3
clone size: NA
V gene: TRBV3-1
CDR3 protein: CASSPGFSGNTIYF
CDR3 DNA: TGTGCCAGCAGCCCAGGCTTCTCTGGAAACACCATATATTTT

D gene: TRBD1
J gene: TRBJ2-4
clone size: few
V gene: TRBV11-2
CDR3 protein: CASSHRGVTKNIQYF
CDR3 DNA: TGTGCCAGCAGCCACAGGGGGGTTACCAAAAACATTCAGTACTTC

D gene: TRBD2
J gene: TRBJ2-1
clone size: few
V gene: TRBV5-5
CDR3 protein: CASSRESGRDEQFF
CDR3 DNA: TGTGCCAGCAGCCGTGAGAGCGGGAGAGATGAGCAGTTCTTC

D gene: NA
J gene: TRBJ2-7
clone size: few
V gene: TRBV19
CDR3 protein: CASSMNFPRSNEQYF
CDR3 DNA: TGTGCCAGTAGTATGAACTTTCCGAGGAGTAACGAGCAGTACTTC